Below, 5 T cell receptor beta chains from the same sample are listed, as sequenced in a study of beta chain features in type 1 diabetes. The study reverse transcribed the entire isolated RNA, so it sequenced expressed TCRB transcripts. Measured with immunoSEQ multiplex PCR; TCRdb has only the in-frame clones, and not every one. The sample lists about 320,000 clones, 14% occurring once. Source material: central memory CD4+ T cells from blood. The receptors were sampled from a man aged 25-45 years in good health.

CDR3 sequence: CSVEDEGANTEAFF. The CDR3 nucleotides read TGCAGCGTTGAAGATGAGGGGGCCAACACTGAAGCTTTCTTT. The chain is built from TRBV29-1 and TRBJ1-1; 7 nucleotides agree with TRBD1. Trimming took 0 bases from V and 2 from J; bases not matched to a gene: 3. The CDR3 length is 14 residues. Germline V lookup: CDR1 SQVTM, CDR2 ANQGSEA.

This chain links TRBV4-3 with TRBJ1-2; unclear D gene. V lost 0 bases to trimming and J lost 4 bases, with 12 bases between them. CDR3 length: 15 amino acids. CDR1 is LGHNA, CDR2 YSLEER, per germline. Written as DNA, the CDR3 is TGCGCCAGCAGCCAAGATCCAGGCCAAGGCTATGGCTACACCTTC. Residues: CASSQDPGQGYGYTF.

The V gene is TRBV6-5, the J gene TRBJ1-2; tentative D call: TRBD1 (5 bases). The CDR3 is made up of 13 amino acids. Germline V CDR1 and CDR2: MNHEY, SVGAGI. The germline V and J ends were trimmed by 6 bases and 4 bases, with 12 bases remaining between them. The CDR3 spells CASRGENSYGYTF. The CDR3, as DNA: TGTGCCAGCAGGGGGGAAAATTCCTATGGCTACACCTTC.

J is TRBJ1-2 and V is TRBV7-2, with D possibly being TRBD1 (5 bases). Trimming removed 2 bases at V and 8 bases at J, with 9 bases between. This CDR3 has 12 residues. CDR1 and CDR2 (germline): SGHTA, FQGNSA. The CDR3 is CASSLRGDGYTF. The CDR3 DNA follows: TGTGCCAGCAGCTTACGGGGCGACGGCTACACCTTC.

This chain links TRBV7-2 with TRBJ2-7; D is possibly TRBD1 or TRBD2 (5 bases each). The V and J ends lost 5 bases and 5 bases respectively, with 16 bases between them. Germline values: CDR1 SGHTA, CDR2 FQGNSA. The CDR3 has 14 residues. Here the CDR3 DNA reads TGTGCCAGCAGCCCCTTGTCAAGGGGACACGAGCAGTACTTC. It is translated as CASSPLSRGHEQYF.